The entry below gives a single T cell receptor (beta chain) sequence along with its context. Its antigen is not known. This was the immunoSEQ v3 assay. Profiled with immunoSEQ multiplex PCR; TCRdb holds only in-frame clones, not every one. There are about 21,000 clones in the sample; just over 70% occur only once, and just under 2% lies in the top ten. This CDR3 is built from 12 residues. Deletions cut 5 bases from V and 4 bases from J, with 8 bases between. Germline V gene sequence: CDR1 SGHTA, CDR2 FQGNSA. The time point: pre-treatment sample, taken before nivolumab and TIL therapy. Enrollment ran from October 2017 to January 2020. The source of the sample is a study of TIL therapy for anti-PD-1-resistant metastatic lung cancer. Study context: Tumors carried a median about 1.6 non-synonymous mutations per megabase.

Notes on the study in general: The cohort had more treatment-naive, never-smoker and oncogene-addicted patients than typical.

The clonotype comes from a person aged 25 to 85 with non-small cell lung cancer. Material: blood, obtained at baseline. V usage is TRBV7-2 and J usage is TRBJ2-5; D call uncertain. The CDR3 DNA reads as TGTGCCAGCAGCCAATATCTAGAGACCCAGTACTTC. Its translation: CASSQYLETQYF.